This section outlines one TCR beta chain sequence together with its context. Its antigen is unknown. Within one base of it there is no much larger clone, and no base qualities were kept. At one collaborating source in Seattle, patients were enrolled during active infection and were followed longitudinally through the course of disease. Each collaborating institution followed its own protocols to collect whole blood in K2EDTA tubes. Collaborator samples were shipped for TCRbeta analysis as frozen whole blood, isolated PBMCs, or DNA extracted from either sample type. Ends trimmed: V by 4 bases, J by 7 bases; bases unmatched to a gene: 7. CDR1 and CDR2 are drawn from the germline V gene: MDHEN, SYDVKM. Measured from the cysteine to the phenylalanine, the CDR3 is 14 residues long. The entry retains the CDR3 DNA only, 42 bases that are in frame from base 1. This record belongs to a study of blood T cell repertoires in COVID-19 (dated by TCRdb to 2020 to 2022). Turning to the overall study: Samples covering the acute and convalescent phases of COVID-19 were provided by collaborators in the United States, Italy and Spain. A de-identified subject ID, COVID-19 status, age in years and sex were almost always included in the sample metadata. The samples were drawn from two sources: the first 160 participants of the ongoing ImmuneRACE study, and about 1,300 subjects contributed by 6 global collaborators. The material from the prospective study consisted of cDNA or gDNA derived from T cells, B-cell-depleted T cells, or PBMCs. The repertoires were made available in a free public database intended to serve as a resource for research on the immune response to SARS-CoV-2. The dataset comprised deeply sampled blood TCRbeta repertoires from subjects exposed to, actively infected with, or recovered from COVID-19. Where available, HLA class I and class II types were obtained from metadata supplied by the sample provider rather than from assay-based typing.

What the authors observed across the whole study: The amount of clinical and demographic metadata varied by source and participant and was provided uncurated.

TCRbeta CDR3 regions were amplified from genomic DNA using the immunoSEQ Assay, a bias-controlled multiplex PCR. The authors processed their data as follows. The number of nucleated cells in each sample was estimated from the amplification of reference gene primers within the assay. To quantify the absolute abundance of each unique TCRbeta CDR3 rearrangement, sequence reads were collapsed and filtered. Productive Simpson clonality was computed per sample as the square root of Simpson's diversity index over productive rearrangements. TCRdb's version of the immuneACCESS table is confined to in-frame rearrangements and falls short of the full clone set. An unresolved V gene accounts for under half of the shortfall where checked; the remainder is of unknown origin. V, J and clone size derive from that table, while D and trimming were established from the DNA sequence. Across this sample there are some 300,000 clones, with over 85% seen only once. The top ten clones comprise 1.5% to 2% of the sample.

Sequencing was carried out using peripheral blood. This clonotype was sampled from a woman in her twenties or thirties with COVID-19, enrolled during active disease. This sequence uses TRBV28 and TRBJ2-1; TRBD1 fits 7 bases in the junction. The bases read TGTGCCAGCAGTTCGACCGGCAGGGGGAATGAGCAGTTCTTC. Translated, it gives CASSSTGRGNEQFF.